This T cell receptor beta chain is drawn from a study of a mutant IDH1 vaccine in newly diagnosed glioma. Study-level background: Treated patients had a mean age of around 40 years and a sex split that was roughly 60% male and 37.5% female. Radiotherapy, temozolomide, or both had been given previously, and both were given to most.

Assay used: immunoSEQ multiplex PCR; TCRdb lists only in-frame clones, some missing. The sample has about 66,000 clones; approximately 86% are singletons. The V gene lost 10 bases and the J gene lost 0 bases, with 10 bases spanning the gap. Germline CDR1 reads LNHDA; CDR2 reads SQIVND (reference sequence). The CDR3 is 13 amino acids. The study, taken as a whole, reports: Pseudoprogression looked unconnected to shifts in top peripheral T cell clonotypes.

The time point here: baseline, week 1 (first vaccination visit). Treatment given: pre-vaccination baseline after standard-of-care therapy. This clone has a handful of counts. Its antigen is not known. Sequences were derived from PBMCs, sampled from a glioma patient treated with radiotherapy, temozolomide or both. The chain is built from TRBV19 and TRBJ1-5; D ambiguous. The clonotype comes from a man aged 30 to 39 with glioma. The DNA for the CDR3 is TGTGCCATCGGCTTCTTTAGCAATCAGCCCCAGCATTTT. Its translation: CAIGFFSNQPQHF.